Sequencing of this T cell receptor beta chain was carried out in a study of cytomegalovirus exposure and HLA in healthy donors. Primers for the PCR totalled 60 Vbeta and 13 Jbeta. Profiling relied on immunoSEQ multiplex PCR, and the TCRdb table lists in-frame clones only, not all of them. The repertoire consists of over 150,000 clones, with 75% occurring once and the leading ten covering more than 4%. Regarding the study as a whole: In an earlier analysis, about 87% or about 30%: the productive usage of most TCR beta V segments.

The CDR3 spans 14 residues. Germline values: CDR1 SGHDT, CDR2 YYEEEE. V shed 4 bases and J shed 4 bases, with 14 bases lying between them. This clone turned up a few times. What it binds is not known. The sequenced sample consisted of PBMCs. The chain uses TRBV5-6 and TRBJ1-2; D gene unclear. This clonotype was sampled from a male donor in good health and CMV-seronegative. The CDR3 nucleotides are TGTGCCAGCAGCCCCTCGGCCGCGGGCTATGGCTACACCTTC. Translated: CASSPSAAGYGYTF.